Shown below are 25 T cell receptor beta chains from a single sample sequenced in a study of blood T cells in healthy people across ages (dated by TCRdb to between 2014 and 2017). The library relied on 5' RACE. For sequencing, an Illumina HiSeq 2500 was employed. The second PCR ran for roughly 7 to 11 cycles and used a J-beta primer mix along with a sample-barcoded 5' primer. Using fastp trimming at Q25 and MiXCR clonotype assembly, TCRdb reanalyzed the public sequencing data and kept in-frame beta chains. Rows merge per CDR3 protein into single entries with the most common DNA and genes. Within this sample are 550,000 to 650,000 distinct CDR3 sequences, with about 25% of them counted one time only. The ten largest clones take up over 3.5% of the sample. Another study also made use of these data, one on T cells of mothers and their children.

Sample: blood. All receptors come from a boy under 10 years old in good health.

The chain joins TRBV3-1 to TRBJ1-1, with a weak D call TRBD1 (6 bases). The V end was cut by 4 bases, the J end by 0 bases, with 9 bases between. This CDR3 contains 14 residues. Germline V gene lookup returns CDR1 LGHDT and CDR2 YNNKEL (reference sequence). The CDR3 is CASSPWDMNTEAFF. CDR3 DNA: TGTGCCAGCAGCCCATGGGACATGAACACTGAAGCTTTCTTT.

The chain is built from TRBV6-5 and TRBJ1-5; 7 nucleotides line up with TRBD1. This CDR3 has 15 amino acids. CDR1 is MNHEY and CDR2 is SVGAGI in the germline V gene. Trimming took 0 bases from V and 6 from J; bases not matched to a gene: 5. CDR3 DNA sequence: TGTGCCAGCAGTTACTCCTACACAGGGGTTCAGCCCCAGCATTTT. It is translated as CASSYSYTGVQPQHF.

The rearrangement joins TRBV3-1 to TRBJ2-5; D is unresolved. The length of the CDR3 is 13 residues. V shed 6 bases and J shed 2 bases, with 10 bases lying between them. Looked up from germline, CDR1 is LGHDT and CDR2 is YNNKEL (reference sequence). The CDR3 here is CASRPVGQETQYF. CDR3 nucleotide sequence: TGTGCCAGCAGGCCGGTGGGGCAAGAGACCCAGTACTTC.

This clonotype has just a few counts. The chain employs TRBV27 and TRBJ2-1, with D uncertain. The V gene's germline CDR1 is MNHEY and CDR2 SMNVEV (reference sequence). The V end lost 3 bases, the J end lost 5 bases, and 11 bases lay between the germline ends. CDR3 length: 14 amino acids. CDR3 bases: TGTGCCAGCAGTTTTGTGGGTGCAGACAATGAGCAGTTCTTC. This codes for CASSFVGADNEQFF.

The rearrangement links TRBV6-8 to TRBJ2-7, with 8 bases identical to TRBD1. The V and J ends lost 6 bases and 5 bases, in that order; junction bases with no gene match: 15. Germline loops: CDR1 MNHGY, CDR2 SAAAGT. The CDR3 extends over 16 amino acids. CDR3: CASRKLTGTGGHEQYF. CDR3 in DNA: TGTGCCAGCAGAAAATTGACCGGGACAGGAGGTCACGAGCAGTACTTC.

This chain connects TRBV14 to TRBJ2-7; maybe TRBD1 (6 bases). The CDR3 covers 15 residues. Trimming removed 2 bases at V and 3 bases at J, with 14 bases between. Per the germline V gene, CDR1 is SGHDN and CDR2 is FVKESK. CDR3 in amino acids: CASSQSRDTYYEQYF. The CDR3 DNA reads TGTGCCAGCAGCCAATCGAGGGACACATACTACGAGCAGTACTTC.

The CDR3 sequence: CSAREDRGYEQYF. CDR3 coding DNA: TGCAGTGCTAGAGAGGACAGGGGCTACGAGCAGTACTTC. V is TRBV20-1 and J is TRBJ2-7; 9 nucleotides align to TRBD1. V was pared by 0 bases and J by 3 bases, with 0 bases of the junction left unmatched. There are 13 residues in the CDR3. Germline-derived CDR1 and CDR2 are DFQATT and SNEGSKA (reference sequence).

This clonotype is labeled as medium-sized. The chain recombines TRBV12-3 or TRBV12-4 with TRBJ2-7; D is unclear. Trimming left V 0 bases short and J 3 bases short, with 9 bases between. The CDR3 is 14 amino acids. CDR3 sequence reads: CASSLALGHYEQYF. The DNA for the CDR3 is TGTGCCAGCAGTTTAGCGCTTGGGCACTACGAGCAGTACTTC.

This clonotype has only a few counts. The rearrangement joins TRBV27 to TRBJ1-2, with D possibly matching TRBD1 (6 bases). V gave up 7 bases and J gave up 9 bases, with 21 bases separating them. This CDR3 region has 14 residues. Germline assignment: CDR1 MNHEY and CDR2 SMNVEV (reference sequence). This CDR3 reads CASTPDRTDHRYTF. The DNA for the CDR3 is TGTGCCAGCACCCCCGATAGGACAGACCATCGCTACACCTTC.

This clonotype has a handful of counts. V gene TRBV15 combines with J gene TRBJ1-3, with a tentative D call TRBD1 (5 bases). The germline gives CDR1 LNHNV, CDR2 YYDKDF (reference sequence). The CDR3 contains 14 residues. Trimming shortened V by 5 bases and J by 8 bases, and 16 bases separated the two germline ends. The CDR3 loop reads CATSWGRMEDTIYF. The CDR3 DNA reads TGTGCCACCAGCTGGGGACGCATGGAGGACACCATATATTTT.

The chain links TRBV12-3 or TRBV12-4 to TRBJ2-5, with D unresolved. The DNA end is more similar to TRBJ2-1, so the J call may be wrong. The CDR3 is made up of 13 amino acids. The chain's CDR3 is CASSHSDPDGQFF. The CDR3 DNA reads TGTGCCAGCAGTCACTCCGACCCGGATGGGCAGTTCTTC.

The V gene is TRBV29-1, the J gene TRBJ2-3; D is uncertain. Germline V gene lookup returns CDR1 SQVTM and CDR2 ANQGSEA. The ends were cut back, 4 bases at V and 3 bases at J, with 11 bases in the middle. The CDR3 contains 13 residues. The CDR3 spells CSVAGPLTDTQYF. In nucleotides, the CDR3 is TGCAGCGTTGCCGGTCCGCTGACAGATACGCAGTATTTT.

This clonotype came up a few times. V gene TRBV6-5 combines with J gene TRBJ2-5, with D possibly being TRBD1 (6 bases). Matching the DNA end better, TRBJ2-1 makes the J call doubtful. Germline CDR1 MNHEY, CDR2 SVGAGI. There are 13 residues in the CDR3. The CDR3 is CASHRDGYNEQFF. The CDR3 DNA is TGTGCCAGTCACAGGGATGGTTACAATGAGCAGTTCTTC.

The V gene is TRBV6-4, the J gene TRBJ2-3; D remains unclear. Germline CDR1 and CDR2: MRHNA and SNTAGT. Trimming cost V 5 bases and J 0 bases, with 12 bases left between them. The CDR3 sequence is 15 residues long. The CDR3 region has the DNA TGTGCCAGCAGTATTAGCATCCGAAGCACAGATACGCAGTATTTT. This sequence encodes CASSISIRSTDTQYF.

Only a few counts were recorded for this clonotype. The CDR3 loop reads CASSYGAGGNTIYF. The CDR3 nucleotides are TGTGCCAGCAGTTACGGGGCTGGTGGAAACACCATATATTTT. This chain connects TRBV6-6 to TRBJ1-3; a possible D gene is TRBD1 (5 bases). Germline V gives CDR1 MNHNY, CDR2 SVGAGI (reference sequence). V shed 2 bases and J shed 3 bases, with 8 bases lying between them. The CDR3 covers 14 residues.

The CDR3 DNA is TGTGCCAGCAGCTTAGCCCTAGCGGGAGAGCAGTTCTTC. Protein sequence: CASSLALAGEQFF. The chain combines TRBV11-3 with TRBJ2-1; 9 positions match TRBD2. The CDR3 loop spans 13 amino acids. Germline loops: CDR1 SGHNT, CDR2 YENEEA. Trimming removed 1 base from V and 10 bases from J; junction bases left unmatched: 2.

A remark on this clonotype: One end of the junction does not line up with germline, which may come from a read error. The J gene is TRBJ2-2, the V gene TRBV25-1; D is ambiguous. The CDR3 sequence is 14 residues long. Germline loops: CDR1 MGHDK, CDR2 SYGVNS. The CDR3 loop is CAISDYYNTGELFF. The CDR3 DNA reads as TGTGCCATCAGTGATTACTATAACACCGGGGAGCTGTTTTTT.

Many counts were recorded for this clonotype. This chain joins TRBV14 and TRBJ1-3; D is undetermined. CDR1 and CDR2 from the germline V gene are SGHDN and FVKESK. V lost 6 bases and J 4 bases, leaving 7 bases between the germline ends. The CDR3 sequence is 12 residues long. Written as DNA, the CDR3 is TGTGCCAGCAGGGCGCCCGGAAACACCATATATTTT. Encoded protein: CASRAPGNTIYF.

This clonotype was seen only once. V and J are TRBV11-2 and TRBJ2-6; 9 bases are a match to TRBD1. Germline CDR1 reads SGHAT; CDR2 reads FQNNGV. Unmatched junction bases numbered 7, after V lost 3 bases and J lost 1 base. The CDR3 length is 18 residues. The CDR3 sequence: CASSFRQGGESGANVLTF. In DNA form, the CDR3 reads TGTGCCAGCAGCTTCCGACAGGGGGGGGAGTCTGGGGCCAACGTCCTGACTTTC.

This clonotype was counted ten times or more. CDR3 nucleotides: TGTGCCAGCAGTTACAGTAGCTCTGGGGCCAACGTCCTGACTTTC. As protein: CASSYSSSGANVLTF. This chain links TRBV6-5 with TRBJ2-6, with D unclear. The CDR3 contains 15 residues. The germline V gene has CDR1 MNHEY and CDR2 SVGAGI. V lost 2 bases and J 0 bases, leaving 5 bases between the germline ends.

The chain links TRBV12-3 or TRBV12-4 to TRBJ1-3, with D tentatively TRBD1 (6 bases). The CDR3 runs to 13 residues. V was cut by 4 bases and J by 3 bases, with 7 bases left in between. The CDR3 sequence: CASSSGVGNTIYF. The DNA of the CDR3 is TGTGCCAGCAGTTCAGGGGTTGGAAACACCATATATTTT.

This chain joins TRBV7-9 and TRBJ1-2; the D gene is possibly TRBD1 (6 bases). V lost 5 bases, J lost 14 bases, and 18 bases lay in between. CDR1 is SEHNR and CDR2 is FQNEAQ in the germline V gene (reference sequence). The CDR3 spans 12 residues. The CDR3 reads CASSDDRPLWTF. The CDR3 DNA sequence: TGTGCCAGCAGCGACGACAGGCCCTTGTGGACCTTC. Using reference TRBV7-9 and TRBJ1-2 for the parts outside the CDR3, the full variable domain is DTGVSQNPRHKITKRGQNVTFRCDPISEHNRLYWYRQTLGQGPEFLTYFQNEAQLEKSRLLSDRFSAERPKGSFSTLEIQRTEQGDSAMYLCASSDDRPLWTFGSGTRLTVV.

This chain uses TRBV6-5 with TRBJ2-1; D unresolved. V was clipped by 2 bases and J by 0 bases, with 8 bases between them. In germline, CDR1 is MNHEY, CDR2 SVGAGI. CDR3 size: 15 residues. CDR3 in amino acids: CASSYGVSSYNEQFF. For the CDR3, the DNA is TGTGCCAGCAGTTACGGGGTTAGCTCCTACAATGAGCAGTTCTTC.

The CDR3 protein is CASSLSGYYEQYF. The CDR3 nucleotides are TGTGCCAGCAGCCTCTCGGGGTACTACGAGCAGTACTTC. This chain uses TRBV14 with TRBJ2-7; possible D gene TRBD2, 5 bases. Trimming pared 4 bases from V and 3 bases from J, leaving 10 bases between. CDR1 is SGHDN and CDR2 is FVKESK in the germline V gene. This CDR3 is built from 13 residues.

The chain links TRBV14 to TRBJ2-1; 11 positions match TRBD2. CDR1 SGHDN and CDR2 FVKESK come from the germline V gene. The CDR3 totals 18 residues. J lost 3 bases, V lost 1 base, and 8 bases had no gene match. DNA of the CDR3: TGTGCCAGCAGCCAAGGCCTTTATGGACTAGCGGGCTACAATGAGCAGTTCTTC. Translation gives CASSQGLYGLAGYNEQFF. The full variable domain, in which reference TRBV14 and TRBJ2-1 provide the parts outside the CDR3, is EAGVTQFPSHSVIEKGQTVTLRCDPISGHDNLYWYRRVMGKEIKFLLHFVKESKQDESGMPNNRFLAERTGGTYSTLKVQPAELEDSGVYFCASSQGLYGLAGYNEQFFGPGTRLTVL.